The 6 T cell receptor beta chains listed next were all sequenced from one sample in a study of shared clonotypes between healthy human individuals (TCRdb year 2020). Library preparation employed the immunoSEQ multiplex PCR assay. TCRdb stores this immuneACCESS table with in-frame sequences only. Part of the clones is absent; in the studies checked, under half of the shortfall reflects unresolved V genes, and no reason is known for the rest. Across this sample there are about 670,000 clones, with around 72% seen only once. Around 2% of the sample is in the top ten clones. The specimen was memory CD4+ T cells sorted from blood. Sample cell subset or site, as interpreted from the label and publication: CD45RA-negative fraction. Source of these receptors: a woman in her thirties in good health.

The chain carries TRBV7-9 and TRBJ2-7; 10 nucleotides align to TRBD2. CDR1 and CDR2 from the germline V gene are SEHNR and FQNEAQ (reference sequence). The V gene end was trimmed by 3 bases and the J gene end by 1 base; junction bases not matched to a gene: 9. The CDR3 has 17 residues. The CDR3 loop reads CASSFRAGGPGSYEQYF. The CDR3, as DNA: TGTGCCAGCAGCTTTCGAGCGGGAGGGCCGGGGTCCTACGAGCAGTACTTC.

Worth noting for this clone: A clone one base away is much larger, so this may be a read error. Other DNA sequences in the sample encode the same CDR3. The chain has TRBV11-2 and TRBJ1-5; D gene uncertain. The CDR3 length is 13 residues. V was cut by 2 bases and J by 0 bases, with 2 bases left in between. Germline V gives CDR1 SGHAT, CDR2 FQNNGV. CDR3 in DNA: TGTGCCAGCAGCTTAAGTAGCAATCAGCCCCAGCATTTT. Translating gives CASSLSSNQPQHF.

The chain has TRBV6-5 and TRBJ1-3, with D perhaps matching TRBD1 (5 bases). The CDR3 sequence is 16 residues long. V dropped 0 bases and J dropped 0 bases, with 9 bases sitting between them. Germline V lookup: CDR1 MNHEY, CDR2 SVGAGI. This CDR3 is CASSYSRGDSGNTIYF. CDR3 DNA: TGTGCCAGCAGTTACTCGAGGGGCGACTCTGGAAACACCATATATTTT.

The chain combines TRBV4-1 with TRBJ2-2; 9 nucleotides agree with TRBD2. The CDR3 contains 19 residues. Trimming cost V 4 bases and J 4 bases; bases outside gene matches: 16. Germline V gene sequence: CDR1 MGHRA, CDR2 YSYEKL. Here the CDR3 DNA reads TGCGCCAGCAGCCGCCGCCCCGCCTCTAGCGGGGTCTTCACCGGGGAGCTGTTTTTT. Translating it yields CASSRRPASSGVFTGELFF.

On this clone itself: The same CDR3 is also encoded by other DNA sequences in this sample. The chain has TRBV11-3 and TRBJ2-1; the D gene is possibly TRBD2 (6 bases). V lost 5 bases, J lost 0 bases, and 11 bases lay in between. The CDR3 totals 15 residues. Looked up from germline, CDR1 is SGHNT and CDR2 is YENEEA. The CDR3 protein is CASSLGRGSYNEQFF. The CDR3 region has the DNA TGTGCCAGCAGCCTCGGGAGAGGCTCCTACAATGAGCAGTTCTTC.

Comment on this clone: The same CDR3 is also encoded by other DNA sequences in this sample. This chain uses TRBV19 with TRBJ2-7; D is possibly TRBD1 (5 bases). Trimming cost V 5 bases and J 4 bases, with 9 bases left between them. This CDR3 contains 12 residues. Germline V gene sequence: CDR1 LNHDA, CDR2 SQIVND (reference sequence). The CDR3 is CASSGRAYEQYF. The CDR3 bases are TGTGCCAGTAGTGGCAGGGCTTACGAGCAGTACTTC.